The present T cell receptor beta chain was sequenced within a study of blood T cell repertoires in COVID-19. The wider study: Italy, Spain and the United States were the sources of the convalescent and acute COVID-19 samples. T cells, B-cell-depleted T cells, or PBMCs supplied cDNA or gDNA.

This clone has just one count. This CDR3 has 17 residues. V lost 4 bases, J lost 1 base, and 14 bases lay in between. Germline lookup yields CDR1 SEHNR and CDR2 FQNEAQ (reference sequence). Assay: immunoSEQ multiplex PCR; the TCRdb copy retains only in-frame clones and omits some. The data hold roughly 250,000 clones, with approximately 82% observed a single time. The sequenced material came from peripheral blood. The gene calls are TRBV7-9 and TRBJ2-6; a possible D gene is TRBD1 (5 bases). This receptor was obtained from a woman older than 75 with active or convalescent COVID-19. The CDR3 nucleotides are TGTGCCAGCAGCTCAGGGAAACGAACTTCTGGGGCCAACGTCCTGACTTTC. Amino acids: CASSSGKRTSGANVLTF.